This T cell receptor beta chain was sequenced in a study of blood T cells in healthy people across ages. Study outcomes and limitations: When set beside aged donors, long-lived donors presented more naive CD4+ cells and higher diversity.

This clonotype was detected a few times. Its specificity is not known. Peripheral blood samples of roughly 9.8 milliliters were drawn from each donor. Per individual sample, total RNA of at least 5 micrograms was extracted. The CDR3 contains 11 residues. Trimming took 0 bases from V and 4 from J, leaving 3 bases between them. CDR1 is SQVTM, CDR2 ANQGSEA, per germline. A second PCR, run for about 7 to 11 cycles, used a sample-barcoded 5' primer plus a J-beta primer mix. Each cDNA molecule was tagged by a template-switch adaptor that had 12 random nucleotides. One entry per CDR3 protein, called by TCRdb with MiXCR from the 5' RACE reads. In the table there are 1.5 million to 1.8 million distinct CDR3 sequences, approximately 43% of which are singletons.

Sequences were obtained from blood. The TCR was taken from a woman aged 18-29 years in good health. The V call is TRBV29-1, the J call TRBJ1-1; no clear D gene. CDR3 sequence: CSVEDITEAFF. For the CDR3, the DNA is TGCAGCGTTGAAGATATCACTGAAGCTTTCTTT. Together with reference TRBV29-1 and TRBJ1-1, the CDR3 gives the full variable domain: SAVISQKPSRDICQRGTSLTIQCQVDSQVTMMFWYRQQPGQSLTLIATANQGSEATYESGFVIDKFPISRPNLTFSTLTVSNMSPEDSSIYLCSVEDITEAFFGQGTRLTVV.